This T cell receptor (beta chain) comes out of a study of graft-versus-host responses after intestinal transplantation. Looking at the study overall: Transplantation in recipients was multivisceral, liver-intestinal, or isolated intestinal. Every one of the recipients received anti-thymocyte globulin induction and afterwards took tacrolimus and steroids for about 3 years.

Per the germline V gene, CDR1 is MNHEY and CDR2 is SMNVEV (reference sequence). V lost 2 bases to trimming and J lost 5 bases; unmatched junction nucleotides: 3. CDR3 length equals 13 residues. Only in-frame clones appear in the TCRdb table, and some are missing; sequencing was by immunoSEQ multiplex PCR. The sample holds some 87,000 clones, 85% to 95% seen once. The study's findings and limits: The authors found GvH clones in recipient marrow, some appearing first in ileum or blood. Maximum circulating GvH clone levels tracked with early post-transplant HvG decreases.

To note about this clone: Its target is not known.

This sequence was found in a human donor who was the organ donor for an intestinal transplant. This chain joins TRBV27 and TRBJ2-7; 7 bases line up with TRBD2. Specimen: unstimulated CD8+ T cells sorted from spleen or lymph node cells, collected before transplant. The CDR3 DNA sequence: TGTGCCAGCAGTTTAGGCGGGAGTAACGAGCAGTACTTC. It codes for CASSLGGSNEQYF.